The 2 T cell receptor beta chains in this list originate from one sample, sequenced in a study of cytomegalovirus exposure and HLA in healthy donors (dated by TCRdb to 2016 to 2017). Library preparation used the immunoSEQ multiplex PCR assay. A mixture of 60 forward primers for TCR Vbeta segments and 13 reverse primers for TCR Jbeta segments was used in the multiplex PCR. Here the immuneACCESS table is served through TCRdb, limited to in-frame sequences with V and J called. Missing clones are a known gap in these copies; in checked studies unresolved V genes cover under half, and the rest lacks a known reason. The sample profile shows approximately 120,000 clones; 77% of them were found once. Clones ranked in the top ten supply 9.5% to 13% of the sample. The sequenced sample consisted of PBMCs. Receptor source: a man between 40 and 49 years old in good health and CMV-seropositive.

This chain joins TRBV27 and TRBJ1-5; the D is unclear. Germline V gene lookup returns CDR1 MNHEY and CDR2 SMNVEV (reference sequence). The CDR3 is 13 amino acids. Trimming stripped 2 bases from V and 4 bases from J, with 6 bases between. In DNA, the CDR3 is TGTGCCAGCAGTTTACGGGTAAATCAGCCCCAGCATTTT. Its translation: CASSLRVNQPQHF.

This sequence joins TRBV5-6 and TRBJ1-1; 7 nucleotides line up with TRBD1. V was clipped by 2 bases and J by 3 bases; unmatched bases: 4. The CDR3 loop spans 14 amino acids. The germline CDR1 and CDR2 sequences are SGHDT and YYEEEE. The chain's CDR3 is CASSFYRGDTEAFF. The CDR3 DNA is TGTGCCAGCAGCTTTTACAGGGGTGACACTGAAGCTTTCTTT.